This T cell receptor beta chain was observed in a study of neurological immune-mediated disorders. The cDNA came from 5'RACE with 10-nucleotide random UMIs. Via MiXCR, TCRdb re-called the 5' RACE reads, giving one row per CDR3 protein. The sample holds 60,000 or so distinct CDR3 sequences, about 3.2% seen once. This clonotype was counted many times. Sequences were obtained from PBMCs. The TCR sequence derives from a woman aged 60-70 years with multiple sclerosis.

Here the CDR3 reads CASSQDRFGQGRSETQYF. CDR3 nucleotide sequence: TGCGCCAGCAGCCAAGATCGGTTTGGGCAGGGGAGGTCAGAGACCCAGTACTTC. This chain uses TRBV4-1 with TRBJ2-5; the D call may be TRBD1 or TRBD2 (6 bases each). V was shortened by 0 bases and J by 4 bases, with 21 bases between the two germline ends. CDR3 length: 18 amino acids. Germline V lookup: CDR1 MGHRA, CDR2 YSYEKL.